Many counts were recorded for the clone carrying this TCR beta chain. Its antigen is unknown. The data belong to a study of CD8+CD57+ T cells in acquired aplastic anemia. At the level of the study: Sorted CD4+ and CD8+ cells gave a mean 3.2 ug DNA, range 0.2 to 27.4 ug. Average CD4+ read depth in healthy donors was approximately 11 million reads.

Germline loops: CDR1 DFQATT, CDR2 SNEGSKA (reference sequence). Unmatched junction bases numbered 12, after V lost 5 bases and J lost 9 bases. The CDR3 extends over 15 amino acids. Profiling that covered TCR beta VDJ and CDR3 relied on genomic DNA as its template. TCRdb redid the calling of the reads with MiXCR, one entry per CDR3 protein. The data contain some 64,000 distinct CDR3 sequences, about 54% of them singletons. Broader study findings: Shared by patients and controls, around 27 CD8+ CDR3s were abundant in patients. Patients were compared with controls for CD8+ Simpson's diversity, and no significant difference emerged.

The chain joins TRBV20-1 to TRBJ2-1, with TRBD2 matching over 11 bases. This clonotype was sampled from a human donor in good health, serving as a control. Sequenced material: sorted CD4+, CD8+, or CD8+CD57+ T cells (not recorded which) from PBMCs. The CDR3 sequence is CSAGTSGGGVGEQFF. In DNA, the CDR3 is TGCAGTGCTGGGACTAGCGGAGGGGGTGTGGGTGAGCAGTTCTTC.